Sequencing of this TCR beta chain was carried out in a study of blood T cell repertoires in COVID-19. Sequencing used immunoSEQ multiplex PCR; TCRdb keeps in-frame clones, though not all of them. The sample records fewer than 250,000 clones, roughly 80% being singletons. The CDR3 has 11 residues. Trimming left V 8 bases short and J 7 bases short, with 11 bases between. Looked up from germline, CDR1 is SEHNR and CDR2 is FQNEAQ (reference sequence). Input material: peripheral blood. This sequence joins TRBV7-9 and TRBJ1-1; D call uncertain. This clonotype originated in a woman aged 80 or older with COVID-19, enrolled during active disease. The CDR3 sequence is CASGRQIEAFF. CDR3 nucleotides: TGTGCCAGCGGCCGACAAATTGAAGCTTTCTTT.